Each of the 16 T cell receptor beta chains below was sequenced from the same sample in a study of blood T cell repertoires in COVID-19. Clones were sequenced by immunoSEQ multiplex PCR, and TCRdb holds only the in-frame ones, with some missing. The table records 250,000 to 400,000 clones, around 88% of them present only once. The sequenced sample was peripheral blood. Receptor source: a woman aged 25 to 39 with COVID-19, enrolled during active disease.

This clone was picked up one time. The CDR3 DNA reads as TGTGCCAGCAAGTCTAGCGGGGGGACTTCAGATACGCAGTATTTT. Its translation: CASKSSGGTSDTQYF. J is TRBJ2-3 and V is TRBV6-5; TRBD2 agrees at 11 bases. Germline V gene lookup returns CDR1 MNHEY and CDR2 SVGAGI. Unmatched junction bases numbered 7, after V lost 7 bases and J lost 4 bases. The length of the CDR3 is 15 residues.

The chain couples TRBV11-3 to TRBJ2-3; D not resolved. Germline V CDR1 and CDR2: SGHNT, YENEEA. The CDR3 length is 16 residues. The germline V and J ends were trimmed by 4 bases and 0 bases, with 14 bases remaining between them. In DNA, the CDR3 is TGTGCCAGCAGCTCGCGTAGTAGCCGGAGCACAGATACGCAGTATTTT. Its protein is CASSSRSSRSTDTQYF.

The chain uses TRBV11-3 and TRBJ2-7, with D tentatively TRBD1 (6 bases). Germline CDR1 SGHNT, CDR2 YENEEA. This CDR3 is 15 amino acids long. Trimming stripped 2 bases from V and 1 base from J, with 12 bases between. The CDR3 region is CASSLPSGQSYEQYF. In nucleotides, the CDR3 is TGTGCCAGCAGCTTACCTTCGGGACAATCCTACGAGCAGTACTTC.

The CDR3 region has the DNA TGTGCCAGCAGCTTGCTAGGACAGAACACTGAAGCTTTCTTT. Amino acid sequence: CASSLLGQNTEAFF. The chain joins TRBV7-9 to TRBJ1-1, with D maybe TRBD1 (5 bases). From germline, CDR1 is SEHNR and CDR2 FQNEAQ (reference sequence). V was pared by 3 bases and J by 1 base, with 9 bases between. CDR3 size: 14 residues.

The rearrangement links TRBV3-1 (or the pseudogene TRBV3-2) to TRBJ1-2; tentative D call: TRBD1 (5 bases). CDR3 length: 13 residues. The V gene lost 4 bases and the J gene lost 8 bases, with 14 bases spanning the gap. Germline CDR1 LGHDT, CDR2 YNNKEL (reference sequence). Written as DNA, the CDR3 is TGTGCCAGCAGCCTAGGGCAGGGAAGAGGCTACACCTTC. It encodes CASSLGQGRGYTF.

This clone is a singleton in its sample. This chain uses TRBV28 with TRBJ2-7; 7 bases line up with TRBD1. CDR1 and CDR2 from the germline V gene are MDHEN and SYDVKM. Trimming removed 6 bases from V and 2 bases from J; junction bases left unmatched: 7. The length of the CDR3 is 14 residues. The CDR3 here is CASSSLQGTYEQYV. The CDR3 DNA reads TGTGCCAGCAGCTCCCTACAGGGGACCTACGAGCAGTACGTC.

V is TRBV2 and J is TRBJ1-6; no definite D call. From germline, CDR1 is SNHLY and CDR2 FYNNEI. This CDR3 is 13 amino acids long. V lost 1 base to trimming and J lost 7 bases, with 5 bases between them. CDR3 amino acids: CASSEESNSPLHF. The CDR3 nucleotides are TGTGCCAGCAGTGAAGAGAGCAATTCACCCCTCCACTTT.

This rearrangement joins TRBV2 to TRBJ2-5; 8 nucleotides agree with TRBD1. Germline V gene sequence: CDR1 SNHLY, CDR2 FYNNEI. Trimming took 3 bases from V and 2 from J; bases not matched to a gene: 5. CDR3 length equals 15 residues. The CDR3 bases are TGTGCCAGCAGTGACCCCCGGACAGGGCAAGAGACCCAGTACTTC. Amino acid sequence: CASSDPRTGQETQYF.

Here the CDR3 DNA reads TGCGCCAGCAGCCAAGGCACGACTAGCGGGGTTAATGAGCAGTTCTTC. This sequence encodes CASSQGTTSGVNEQFF. V gene TRBV4-3 combines with J gene TRBJ2-1, with 11 bases identical to TRBD2. J lost 7 bases, V lost 1 base, and 6 bases had no gene match. Per germline, CDR1 LGHNA and CDR2 YSLEER. The length of the CDR3 is 16 residues.

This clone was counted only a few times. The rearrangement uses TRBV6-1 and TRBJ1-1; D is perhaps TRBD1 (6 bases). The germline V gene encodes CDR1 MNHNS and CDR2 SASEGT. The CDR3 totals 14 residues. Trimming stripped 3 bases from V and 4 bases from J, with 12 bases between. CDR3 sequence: CASSDVGAGTEAFF. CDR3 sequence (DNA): TGTGCCAGCAGTGATGTGGGGGCTGGCACTGAAGCTTTCTTT.

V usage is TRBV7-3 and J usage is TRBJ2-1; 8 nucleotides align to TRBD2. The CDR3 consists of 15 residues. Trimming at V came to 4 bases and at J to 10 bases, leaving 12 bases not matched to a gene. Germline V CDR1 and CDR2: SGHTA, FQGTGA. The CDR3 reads CASSSRTSPPREQFF. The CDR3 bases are TGTGCCAGCAGCTCCAGGACTAGCCCTCCTAGGGAGCAGTTCTTC.

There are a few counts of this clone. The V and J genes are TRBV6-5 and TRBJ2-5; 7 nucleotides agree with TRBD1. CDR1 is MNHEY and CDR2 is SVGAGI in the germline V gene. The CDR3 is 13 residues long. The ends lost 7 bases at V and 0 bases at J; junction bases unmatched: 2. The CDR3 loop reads CASTDRNQETQYF. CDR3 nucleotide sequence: TGTGCCAGCACGGACAGGAACCAAGAGACCCAGTACTTC.

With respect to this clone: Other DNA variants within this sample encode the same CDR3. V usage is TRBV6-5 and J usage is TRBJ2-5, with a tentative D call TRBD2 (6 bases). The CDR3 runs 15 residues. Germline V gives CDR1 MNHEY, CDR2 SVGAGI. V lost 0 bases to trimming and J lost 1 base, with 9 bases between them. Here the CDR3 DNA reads TGTGCCAGCAGTTACTCGGGGGGTATCCAAGAGACCCAGTACTTC. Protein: CASSYSGGIQETQYF.

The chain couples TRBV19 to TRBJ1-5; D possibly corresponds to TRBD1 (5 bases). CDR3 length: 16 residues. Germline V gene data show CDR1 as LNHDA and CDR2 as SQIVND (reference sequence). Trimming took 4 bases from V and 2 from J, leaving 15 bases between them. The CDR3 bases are TGTGCCAGTAGTACGCCCCTTGGGGGGGGCAATCAGCCCCAGCATTTT. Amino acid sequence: CASSTPLGGGNQPQHF.

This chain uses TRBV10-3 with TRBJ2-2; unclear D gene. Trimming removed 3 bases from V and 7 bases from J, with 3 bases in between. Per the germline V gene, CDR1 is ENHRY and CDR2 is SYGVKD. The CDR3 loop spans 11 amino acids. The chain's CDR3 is CAISDNGELFF. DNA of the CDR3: TGTGCCATCAGTGATAACGGGGAGCTGTTTTTT.

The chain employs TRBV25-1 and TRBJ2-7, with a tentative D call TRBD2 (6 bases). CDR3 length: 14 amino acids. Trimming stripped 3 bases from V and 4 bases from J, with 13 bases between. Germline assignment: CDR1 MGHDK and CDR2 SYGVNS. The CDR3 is CASSESRGRYEQYF. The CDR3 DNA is TGTGCCAGCAGTGAGTCCCGGGGGAGGTACGAGCAGTACTTC.